This TCR beta chain originates from a study of blood T cell repertoires in COVID-19. The Seattle patients, enrolled during active infection, were followed longitudinally. V was cut by 5 bases and J by 5 bases, with 6 bases left in between. Germline CDR1 is SEHNR and CDR2 is FQNEAQ (reference sequence). There are 11 residues in the CDR3. Clones were sequenced by immunoSEQ multiplex PCR, and TCRdb holds only the in-frame ones, with some missing. The sample has 250,000 to 400,000 clones, about 87% seen once; the top ten hold 1.5% to 2%. This chain uses TRBV7-9 with TRBJ1-1; D is undetermined. Source material: peripheral blood. The receptor comes from a woman in her twenties or thirties with COVID-19, enrolled during active disease. The CDR3 region has the DNA TGTGCCAGCAGCCGAGGGACTGAAGCTTTCTTT. Its protein is CASSRGTEAFF.